The TCR beta chain under discussion was sequenced for a study of blood T cell repertoires in COVID-19. Turning to the study itself: The United States, Italy and Spain supplied acute and convalescent COVID-19 samples. Sources were T cells, B-cell-depleted T cells, or PBMCs; the material itself was cDNA or gDNA.

The V segment lost 2 bases and the J segment 1 base; nucleotides outside the gene matches: 14. The CDR3 is made up of 18 amino acids. CDR1 and CDR2 (germline): KGHSH, LQKENI. The authors' processing: Amplification with reference gene primers provided the estimates of nucleated cell counts. Generated by immunoSEQ multiplex PCR, the TCRdb table keeps only in-frame clones and is missing some. D and trimming come from the DNA, and the V and J calls and clone size come from that table. The repertoire holds under 200,000 clones, with 76% as singletons. The V and J genes are TRBV18 and TRBJ2-7, with 7 bases aligning to TRBD1. The sequence was collected from an elderly woman with acute or convalescent COVID-19. The specimen was peripheral blood. CDR3 residues: CASSPRAGGRKSSYEQYF. In DNA form, the CDR3 reads TGTGCCAGCTCACCAAGGGCAGGGGGTCGTAAATCATCCTACGAGCAGTACTTC.